Listed here is a single T cell receptor beta chain. In the authors' workflow: Amplification of reference gene primers was used by the study to estimate nucleated cell counts. Data came from immunoSEQ multiplex PCR; TCRdb stores just in-frame clones and leaves some out. V and J calls and clone size follow that table, whereas D and trimming were derived from the DNA. The sample shows roughly 190,000 clones, approximately 81% of them seen only once. The data originate from a study of blood T cell repertoires in COVID-19. The clonotype originates from a human donor in a cohort sampled during active COVID-19. The sequencing sample was made of peripheral blood.

The CDR3 region has the DNA TGTGCCAGCAGCCTTCTAGGCGGACTCGGTGGGTCCTACGAGCAGTACTTC. Its translation: CASSLLGGLGGSYEQYF. The chain has TRBV7-9 and TRBJ2-7; D might be TRBD2 (5 bases). V was cut by 5 bases and J by 1 base, with 21 bases left in between. Looked up from germline, CDR1 is SEHNR and CDR2 is FQNEAQ (reference sequence). The CDR3 sequence is 17 residues long.